Presented here are 24 T cell receptor beta chains from one specimen sequenced in a study of control samples from healthy donors and cancer patients. Measured with immunoSEQ multiplex PCR; TCRdb has only the in-frame clones, and not every one. The table shows about 140,000 clones, with 94% occurring only once. The sample taken for sequencing was blood. These receptors were obtained from a man aged 35-49 years in good health.

J is TRBJ1-1 and V is TRBV3-1 (or the pseudogene TRBV3-2); 7 bases line up with TRBD1. The ends lost 6 bases at V and 3 bases at J; junction bases unmatched: 7. The germline V gene encodes CDR1 LGHDT and CDR2 YNNKEL (reference sequence). The CDR3 consists of 14 residues. The DNA for the CDR3 is TGTGCCAGCAGGAAGACAGGGACACACACTGAAGCTTTCTTT. Its translation: CASRKTGTHTEAFF.

J is TRBJ1-1 and V is TRBV2, with 8 positions matching TRBD1. With 5 bases clipped from V and 4 bases from J, the junction kept 3 bases outside the gene matches. The CDR3 totals 13 residues. Germline CDR1 and CDR2: SNHLY and FYNNEI. The CDR3 reads CASSPQGGTEAFF. In DNA form, the CDR3 reads TGTGCCAGCAGTCCACAGGGGGGCACTGAAGCTTTCTTT.

The chain uses TRBV5-1 and TRBJ2-1, with TRBD1 matching over 8 bases. This CDR3 has 18 residues. The germline V gene encodes CDR1 SGHRS and CDR2 YFSETQ. The J segment lost 5 bases and the V segment lost 0 bases, leaving 13 bases of the junction unmatched. CDR3 loop: CASSLGPQSRGLNNEQFF. The CDR3 bases are TGCGCCAGCAGCTTGGGGCCACAATCCAGGGGGCTGAACAATGAGCAGTTCTTC.

This clone has a single count. The chain uses TRBV3-1 (or the pseudogene TRBV3-2) and TRBJ2-7; D is unresolved. The V end was cut by 1 base, the J end by 7 bases, with 5 bases between. Germline CDR1 reads LGHDT; CDR2 reads YNNKEL (reference sequence). The CDR3 spans 11 residues. CDR3 sequence reads: CASSQAREQYF. The CDR3 region has the DNA TGTGCCAGCAGCCAAGCCAGAGAGCAGTACTTC.

This clone was seen once. The gene calls are TRBV30 and TRBJ1-1, with a weak D call TRBD1 (6 bases). V was cut by 3 bases and J by 4 bases, with 12 bases left in between. Germline assignment: CDR1 GTSNPN and CDR2 SVGIG (reference sequence). The CDR3 length is 13 residues. The CDR3, as DNA: TGTGCCTGGAGCCGGCAGGGGACCACTGAAGCTTTCTTT. This translates into CAWSRQGTTEAFF.

The rearrangement joins TRBV9 to TRBJ1-3; 7 nucleotides line up with TRBD1. CDR1 SGDLS and CDR2 YYNGEE come from the germline V gene. The length of the CDR3 is 15 residues. V was clipped by 2 bases and J by 0 bases; unmatched bases: 2. The CDR3 DNA sequence: TGTGCCAGCAGCGTGGGACAGAGCTCTGGAAACACCATATATTTT. It encodes CASSVGQSSGNTIYF.

This clone appeared a single time. The chain recombines TRBV4-2 with TRBJ1-2; D ambiguous. This CDR3 has 15 residues. The germline gives CDR1 LGHNA, CDR2 YNFKEQ. The V end lost 4 bases, the J end lost 5 bases, and 17 bases lay between the germline ends. Here the CDR3 reads CASSPRLTDTYGYTF. In DNA, the CDR3 is TGTGCCAGCAGCCCAAGGTTAACAGACACGTATGGCTACACCTTC.

The gene calls are TRBV18 and TRBJ1-1; 7 bases line up with TRBD1. The germline V gene encodes CDR1 KGHSH and CDR2 LQKENI. The CDR3 has 12 amino acids. J gave up 7 bases and V 4 bases, and 3 bases lay outside the gene matches. The CDR3 protein is CASSQGQSEAFF. The CDR3 nucleotides read TGTGCCAGCTCACAGGGACAGAGTGAAGCTTTCTTT. Based on the CDR3 plus reference TRBV18 and TRBJ1-1, the full variable domain is NAGVMQNPRHLVRRRGQEARLRCSPMKGHSHVYWYRQLPEEGLKFMVYLQKENIIDESGMPKERFSAEFPKEGPSILRIQQVVRGDSAAYFCASSQGQSEAFFGQGTRLTVV.

The chain combines TRBV10-3 with TRBJ2-7; possibly TRBD2 for D (7 bases). The CDR3 totals 15 residues. Trimming took off 7 bases at V and 3 bases at J, with 19 bases between the two ends. Germline V lookup: CDR1 ENHRY, CDR2 SYGVKD. The CDR3 DNA is TGTGCCATCATGAAGGGGGGGGGCAGGGACTACGAGCAGTACTTC. Translating gives CAIMKGGGRDYEQYF.

The genes are TRBV12-3 or TRBV12-4 and TRBJ2-2; no clear D gene. This CDR3 spans 12 amino acids. The V and J ends lost 7 bases and 0 bases respectively, with 3 bases between them. The CDR3 spells CASTANTGELFF. CDR3 DNA: TGTGCCAGCACCGCGAACACCGGGGAGCTGTTTTTT.

V gene TRBV9 combines with J gene TRBJ1-1; D perhaps matches TRBD1 (5 bases). CDR1 is SGDLS, CDR2 YYNGEE, per germline. Trimming shortened V by 0 bases and J by 1 base, and 10 bases separated the two germline ends. The CDR3 totals 15 residues. The CDR3 DNA follows: TGTGCCAGCAGCGTAGTGTGGGGGAAGAACACTGAAGCTTTCTTT. Encoded protein: CASSVVWGKNTEAFF.

This chain links TRBV19 with TRBJ2-1, with TRBD1 matching 7 bases. Germline CDR1 reads LNHDA; CDR2 reads SQIVND (reference sequence). The junction had 11 bases not matched to a gene; V was cut back by 3 bases and J by 12 bases. CDR3 length equals 14 residues. In DNA, the CDR3 is TGTGCCAGTAGTATGAGGACAGGTCCTATCTGGCAGTTCTTC. It codes for CASSMRTGPIWQFF.

The CDR3 loop is CASSFRDSNQPQHF. The DNA of the CDR3 is TGTGCCAGTAGTTTTCGGGACAGCAATCAGCCCCAGCATTTT. V gene TRBV19 combines with J gene TRBJ1-5, with D perhaps TRBD1 (5 bases). The CDR3 length is 14 residues. The germline V gene has CDR1 LNHDA and CDR2 SQIVND (reference sequence). V lost 5 bases and J 1 base, leaving 9 bases between the germline ends.

This sequence joins TRBV9 and TRBJ2-3; 14 bases agree with TRBD2. The CDR3 extends over 18 amino acids. Germline assignment: CDR1 SGDLS and CDR2 YYNGEE. Unmatched junction bases numbered 8, after V lost 3 bases and J lost 2 bases. The CDR3 here is CASSAGLAGGRFTDTQYF. The CDR3 DNA reads TGTGCCAGCAGCGCCGGACTAGCGGGAGGCCGATTCACAGATACGCAGTATTTT.

This chain's CDR3 is CASSPLGYETQYF. In DNA, the CDR3 is TGCGCCAGCAGTCCCCTGGGGTACGAGACCCAGTACTTC. The chain is built from TRBV5-1 and TRBJ2-5; the D is unclear. V lost 5 bases, J lost 5 bases, and 13 bases lay in between. Germline loops: CDR1 SGHRS, CDR2 YFSETQ. The CDR3 runs to 13 residues.

The chain combines TRBV12-3 or TRBV12-4 with TRBJ1-1; the D is unclear. The CDR3 sequence is 13 residues long. The germline V and J ends were trimmed by 5 bases and 5 bases, with 12 bases remaining between them. The CDR3 here is CASSPTAGTEAFF. In nucleotides, the CDR3 is TGTGCCAGCAGTCCAACTGCGGGTACTGAAGCTTTCTTT.

The chain joins TRBV4-1 to TRBJ1-5, with 7 bases lining up with TRBD1. This CDR3 is built from 15 residues. The V and J ends lost 4 bases and 0 bases, in that order; junction bases with no gene match: 3. Germline V lookup: CDR1 MGHRA, CDR2 YSYEKL. The CDR3 nucleotides read TGCGCCAGCAGCCCGGACAGGTATAGCAATCAGCCCCAGCATTTT. Protein: CASSPDRYSNQPQHF.

The chain carries TRBV12-3 or TRBV12-4 and TRBJ2-5, with 10 bases aligning to TRBD1. Germline trimming cut 4 bases from V and 4 bases from J; bases unmatched to any gene: 0. The CDR3 runs 13 residues. This CDR3 is CASSWDRGETQYF. As DNA, the CDR3 is TGTGCCAGCAGTTGGGACAGGGGAGAGACCCAGTACTTC.

The rearrangement uses TRBV7-2 and TRBJ2-5; D not certain. V was pared by 8 bases and J by 4 bases, with 8 bases between. This CDR3 is 11 amino acids long. CDR1 SGHTA and CDR2 FQGNSA come from the germline V gene. The CDR3 nucleotides read TGTGCCAGCGGCCGAGGAGAGACCCAGTACTTC. Translation: CASGRGETQYF. The full variable domain, completed using reference TRBV7-2 and TRBJ2-5, is GAGVSQSPSNKVTEKGKDVELRCDPISGHTALYWYRQSLGQGLEFLIYFQGNSAPDKSGLPSDRFSAERTGGSVSTLTIQRTQQEDSAVYLCASGRGETQYFGPGTRLLVL.

The chain is built from TRBV3-1 (or the pseudogene TRBV3-2) and TRBJ2-2, with 8 positions matching TRBD2. Germline trimming cut 4 bases from V and 5 bases from J; bases unmatched to any gene: 12. The CDR3 totals 17 residues. The V gene's germline CDR1 is LGHDT and CDR2 YNNKEL (reference sequence). CDR3 sequence reads: CASSPGGGRLGTGELFF. Written as DNA, the CDR3 is TGTGCCAGCAGCCCCGGGGGGGGGAGGCTGGGAACCGGGGAGCTGTTTTTT.

In this sample, this clone turned up once. This sequence joins TRBV27 and TRBJ2-3, with D unresolved. V was pared by 4 bases and J by 0 bases, with 14 bases between. Per germline, CDR1 MNHEY and CDR2 SMNVEV (reference sequence). The CDR3 has 16 residues. In nucleotides, the CDR3 is TGTGCCAGCAGTTATTTAACAACTCCTAGCACAGATACGCAGTATTTT. This encodes CASSYLTTPSTDTQYF.

This chain connects TRBV14 to TRBJ2-5; D is possibly TRBD1 (6 bases). The germline V gene has CDR1 SGHDN and CDR2 FVKESK. The CDR3 consists of 17 residues. The V and J ends lost 1 base and 4 bases respectively, with 19 bases between them. The CDR3 reads CASSQGLTTGFGETQYF. The CDR3, as DNA: TGTGCCAGCAGCCAAGGCCTAACGACAGGTTTTGGAGAGACCCAGTACTTC.

The V gene is TRBV3-1 (or the pseudogene TRBV3-2), the J gene TRBJ1-6; 8 bases match TRBD1. V shed 2 bases and J 6 bases; nucleotides not matched to a gene: 9. Germline V gene sequence: CDR1 LGHDT, CDR2 YNNKEL (reference sequence). The CDR3 loop spans 17 amino acids. The CDR3 sequence: CASSQPAPGQGNSPLHF. The DNA for the CDR3 is TGTGCCAGCAGCCAACCAGCGCCCGGACAGGGTAATTCACCCCTCCACTTT.

Only one count was recorded for this clone. Additional DNA sequences in this sample encode the identical CDR3. J is TRBJ1-1 and V is TRBV9; no reliable D call. The germline gives CDR1 SGDLS, CDR2 YYNGEE. This CDR3 has 13 amino acids. V gave up 1 base and J gave up 1 base, with 5 bases separating them. The CDR3 region is CASSVRTNTEAFF. Here the CDR3 DNA reads TGTGCCAGCAGCGTACGGACGAACACTGAAGCTTTCTTT.